These 15 T cell receptor beta chains came from one sample sequenced in a study of cytomegalovirus exposure and HLA in healthy donors. The PCR contained 60 Vbeta and 13 Jbeta primers. Sequencing used immunoSEQ multiplex PCR; TCRdb keeps in-frame clones, though not all of them. The repertoire has roughly 160,000 clones, roughly 76% of them found once; the top ten carry less than 2.5%. Sequences were obtained from PBMCs. Every receptor here comes from a male donor in good health and CMV-seronegative.

The rearrangement uses TRBV6-6 and TRBJ1-2; 8 bases are a match to TRBD1. The germline CDR1 and CDR2 sequences are MNHNY and SVGAGI (reference sequence). V lost 6 bases, J lost 7 bases, and 4 bases stayed unmatched. CDR3 length equals 12 residues. This CDR3 reads CASRKGQGGYTF. Here the CDR3 DNA reads TGTGCCAGCAGAAAAGGACAGGGTGGCTACACCTTC.

The chain links TRBV5-1 to TRBJ1-3, with D unresolved. Germline V gene sequence: CDR1 SGHRS, CDR2 YFSETQ. Trimming shortened V by 0 bases and J by 5 bases, and 18 bases separated the two germline ends. This CDR3 has 17 residues. This CDR3 reads CASSLEVGLAGRNTIYF. The CDR3 nucleotides read TGCGCCAGCAGCTTGGAGGTGGGCTTGGCAGGCCGAAACACCATATATTTT.

This clone has a single count. This chain links TRBV6-1 with TRBJ1-2; a possible D gene is TRBD1 (6 bases). Trimming left V 3 bases short and J 3 bases short, with 11 bases between. This CDR3 has 14 residues. Germline lookup yields CDR1 MNHNS and CDR2 SASEGT. The CDR3 here is CASSDRGPYYGYTF. CDR3 sequence (DNA): TGTGCCAGCAGTGACAGGGGACCCTACTATGGCTACACCTTC.

This rearrangement joins TRBV10-2 to TRBJ1-6; 7 nucleotides agree with TRBD1. The V and J ends lost 10 bases and 5 bases, in that order; junction bases with no gene match: 2. The CDR3 extends over 12 amino acids. Germline CDR1 reads WSHSY; CDR2 reads SAAADI. The CDR3 loop reads CAIQGDNSPLHF. The CDR3 nucleotides are TGCGCCATCCAGGGGGATAATTCACCCCTCCACTTT.

V is TRBV7-2 and J is TRBJ2-1; the D gene is possibly TRBD2 (6 bases). CDR1 is SGHTA, CDR2 FQGNSA, per germline. V shed 3 bases and J shed 6 bases, with 15 bases lying between them. CDR3 length: 15 residues. The CDR3 loop reads CASSFMSLRGNEQFF. DNA for the CDR3: TGTGCCAGCAGCTTCATGAGCCTGCGGGGCAATGAGCAGTTCTTC.

J is TRBJ1-4 and V is TRBV10-3; TRBD1 is a possible D gene (6 bases). V shed 2 bases and J shed 4 bases, with 11 bases lying between them. The CDR3 length is 15 residues. Germline CDR1 and CDR2: ENHRY and SYGVKD. This CDR3 is CAISEGGAVNEKLFF. The DNA of the CDR3 is TGTGCCATCAGTGAGGGGGGGGCAGTTAATGAAAAACTGTTTTTT.

J is TRBJ2-4 and V is TRBV19; the match to TRBD1 covers 7 bases. CDR3 length: 12 residues. The ends lost 1 base at V and 14 bases at J; junction bases unmatched: 5. Germline CDR1 is LNHDA and CDR2 is SQIVND (reference sequence). The CDR3 nucleotides read TGTGCCAGTAGTATAGGTGGGACAGAAAAGTACTTC. The encoded protein is CASSIGGTEKYF.

The gene calls are TRBV27 and TRBJ1-2, with 7 bases that match TRBD1. Germline values: CDR1 MNHEY, CDR2 SMNVEV (reference sequence). The J segment lost 4 bases and the V segment lost 6 bases, leaving 8 bases of the junction unmatched. This CDR3 region has 14 residues. The CDR3 DNA is TGTGCCAGCAGATACAGGGGTGGGAGCTATGGCTACACCTTC. This gives the protein CASRYRGGSYGYTF.

V is TRBV5-4 and J is TRBJ2-5, with TRBD2 identical over 7 bases. The end of the DNA fits TRBJ2-7 better, so the J call may be wrong. CDR1 is SGHNT and CDR2 is YYREEE in the germline V gene (reference sequence). The CDR3 spans 13 residues. CDR3 amino acids: CASSWGGSYEQYF. In nucleotides, the CDR3 is TGTGCCAGCAGCTGGGGGGGCTCCTACGAGCAGTACTTC.

The chain recombines TRBV11-2 with TRBJ2-7; D gene uncertain. V lost 3 bases, J lost 4 bases, and 7 bases lay in between. CDR1 and CDR2 (germline): SGHAT, FQNNGV. CDR3 length: 12 residues. CDR3 in DNA: TGTGCCAGCAGCTTCCCCTTATACGAGCAGTACTTC. As protein: CASSFPLYEQYF.

The chain couples TRBV5-4 to TRBJ1-1, with D possibly being TRBD1 (6 bases). Germline CDR1 is SGHNT and CDR2 is YYREEE (reference sequence). The CDR3 contains 12 residues. V was cut by 7 bases and J by 3 bases, with 10 bases left in between. The CDR3 DNA sequence: TGTGCCAGCCGTGAGGGGGACACTGAAGCTTTCTTT. This codes for CASREGDTEAFF.

Here the CDR3 reads CASGTGQNYGYTF. DNA for the CDR3: TGTGCTAGTGGAACGGGACAGAACTATGGCTACACCTTC. The rearrangement uses TRBV12-5 and TRBJ1-2; 7 bases are a match to TRBD1. The CDR3 spans 13 residues. Germline CDR1 LGHNT, CDR2 FRNRAP. Losses at the gene ends were 6 bases for V and 2 bases for J; bases not matched to a gene: 3.

V gene TRBV4-2 combines with J gene TRBJ1-3; D possibly corresponds to TRBD1 (5 bases). This CDR3 region has 16 residues. Trimming removed 3 bases from V and 4 bases from J, with 16 bases in between. Per germline, CDR1 LGHNA and CDR2 YNFKEQ. Written as DNA, the CDR3 is TGTGCCAGCAGCCAGGTCGGGACTATGGAAGGAAACACCATATATTTT. Translation: CASSQVGTMEGNTIYF.

V and J are TRBV29-1 and TRBJ2-7, with D possibly TRBD1 on 6 matching bases. Trimming took off 1 base at V and 1 base at J, with 11 bases between the two ends. The germline CDR1 and CDR2 sequences are SQVTM and ANQGSEA. This CDR3 is built from 14 residues. This chain's CDR3 is CSVEVWTDSYEQYF. The CDR3 DNA reads TGCAGCGTTGAAGTCTGGACAGATTCCTACGAGCAGTACTTC.

This chain connects TRBV5-1 to TRBJ1-5, with D possibly TRBD1 on 6 matching bases. The CDR3 has 14 residues. Trimming pared 4 bases from V and 5 bases from J, leaving 13 bases between. Germline lookup yields CDR1 SGHRS and CDR2 YFSETQ. The CDR3 nucleotides read TGCGCCAGCAGCCGAAAAGGGGGGGATCAGCCCCAGCATTTT. This sequence encodes CASSRKGGDQPQHF.